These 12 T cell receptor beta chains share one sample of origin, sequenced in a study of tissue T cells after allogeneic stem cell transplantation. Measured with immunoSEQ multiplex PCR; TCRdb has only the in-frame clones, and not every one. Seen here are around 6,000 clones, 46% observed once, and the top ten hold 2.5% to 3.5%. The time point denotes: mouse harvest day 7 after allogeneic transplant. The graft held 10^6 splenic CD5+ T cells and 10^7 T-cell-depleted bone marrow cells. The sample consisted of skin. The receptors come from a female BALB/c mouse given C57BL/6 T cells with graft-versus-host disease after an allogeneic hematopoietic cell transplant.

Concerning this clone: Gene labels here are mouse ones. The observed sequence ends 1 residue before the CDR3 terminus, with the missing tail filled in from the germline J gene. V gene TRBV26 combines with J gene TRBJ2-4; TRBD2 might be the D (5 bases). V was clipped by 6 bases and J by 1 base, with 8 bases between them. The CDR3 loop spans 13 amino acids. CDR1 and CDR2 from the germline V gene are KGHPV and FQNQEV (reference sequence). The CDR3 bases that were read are TGTGCCAGCAGCTGGGTGGGTCAAAACACCTTGTAC. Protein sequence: CASSWVGQNTLY. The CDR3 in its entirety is CASSWVGQNTLYF.

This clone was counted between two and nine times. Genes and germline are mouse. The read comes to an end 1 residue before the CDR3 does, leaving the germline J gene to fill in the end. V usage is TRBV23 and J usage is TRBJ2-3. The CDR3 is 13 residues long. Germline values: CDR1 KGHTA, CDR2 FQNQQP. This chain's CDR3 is CSSSPNSAETLYF. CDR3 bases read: TGCTCCAGCAGCCCGAATAGTGCAGAAACGCTGTAT. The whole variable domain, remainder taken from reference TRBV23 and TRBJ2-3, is DAAVTQKPRYLIKMKGQEAEMKCIPEKGHTAVFWYQQKQSKELKFLIYFQNQQPLDQIDMVKERFSAVCPSSSLCSLGIRTCEAEDSALYLCSSSPNSAETLYFGSGTRLTVL.

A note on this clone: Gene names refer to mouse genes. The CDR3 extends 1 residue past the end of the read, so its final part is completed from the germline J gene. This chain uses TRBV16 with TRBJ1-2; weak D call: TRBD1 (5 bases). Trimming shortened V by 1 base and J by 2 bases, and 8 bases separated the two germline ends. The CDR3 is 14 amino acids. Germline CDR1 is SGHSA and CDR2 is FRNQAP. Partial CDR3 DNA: TGTGCAAGCAGCTTAGCCGGGACCAACTCCGACTACACC. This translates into CASSLAGTNSDYT. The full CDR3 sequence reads CASSLAGTNSDYTF.

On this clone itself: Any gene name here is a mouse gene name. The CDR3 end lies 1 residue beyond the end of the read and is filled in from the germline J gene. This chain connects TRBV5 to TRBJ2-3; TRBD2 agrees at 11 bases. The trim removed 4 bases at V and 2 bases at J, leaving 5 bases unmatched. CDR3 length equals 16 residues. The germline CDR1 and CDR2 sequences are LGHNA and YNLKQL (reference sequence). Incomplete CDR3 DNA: TGTGCCAGCAGCCCTCGACTGGGGGGGGTTGCAGAAACGCTGTAT. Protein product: CASSPRLGGVAETLY. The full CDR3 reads CASSPRLGGVAETLYF.

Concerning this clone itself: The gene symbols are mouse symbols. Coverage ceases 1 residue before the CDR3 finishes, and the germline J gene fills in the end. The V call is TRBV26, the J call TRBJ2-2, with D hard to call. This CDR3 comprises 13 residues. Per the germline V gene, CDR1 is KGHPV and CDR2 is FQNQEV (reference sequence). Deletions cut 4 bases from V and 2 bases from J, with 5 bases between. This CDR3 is CASSRANTGQLYF. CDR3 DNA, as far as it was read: TGTGCCAGCAGTCGGGCGAACACCGGGCAGCTCTAC.

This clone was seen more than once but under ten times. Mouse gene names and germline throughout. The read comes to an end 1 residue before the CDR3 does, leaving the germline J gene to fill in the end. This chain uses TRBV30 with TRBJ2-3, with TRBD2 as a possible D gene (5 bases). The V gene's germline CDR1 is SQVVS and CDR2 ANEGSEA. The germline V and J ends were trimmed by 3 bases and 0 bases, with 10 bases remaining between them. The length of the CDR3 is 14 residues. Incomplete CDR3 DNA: TGTAGTTCTAGTCTCCGGACTAGTGCAGAAACGCTGTAT. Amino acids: CSSSLRTSAETLY. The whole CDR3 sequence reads CSSSLRTSAETLYF.

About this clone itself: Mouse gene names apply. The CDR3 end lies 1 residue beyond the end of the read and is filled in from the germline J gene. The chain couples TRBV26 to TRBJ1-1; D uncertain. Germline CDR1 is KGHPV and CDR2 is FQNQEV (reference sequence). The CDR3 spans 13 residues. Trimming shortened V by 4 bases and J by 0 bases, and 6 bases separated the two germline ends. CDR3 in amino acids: CASSHSANTEVFF. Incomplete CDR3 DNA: TGTGCCAGCAGTCACAGTGCAAACACAGAAGTCTTC.

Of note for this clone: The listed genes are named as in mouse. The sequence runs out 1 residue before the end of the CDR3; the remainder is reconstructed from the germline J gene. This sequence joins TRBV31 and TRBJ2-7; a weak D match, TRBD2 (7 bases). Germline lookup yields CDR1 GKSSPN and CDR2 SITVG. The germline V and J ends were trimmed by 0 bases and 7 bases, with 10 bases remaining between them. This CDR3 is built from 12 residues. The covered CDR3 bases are TGTGCCTGGAGTCTGGGGGGCCGCGAACAGTAC. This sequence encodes CAWSLGGREQY. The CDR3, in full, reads CAWSLGGREQYF.

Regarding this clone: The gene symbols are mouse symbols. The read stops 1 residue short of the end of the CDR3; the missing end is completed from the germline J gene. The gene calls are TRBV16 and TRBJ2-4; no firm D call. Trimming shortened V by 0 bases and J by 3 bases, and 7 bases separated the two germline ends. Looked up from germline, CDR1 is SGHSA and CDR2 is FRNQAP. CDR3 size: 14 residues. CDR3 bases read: TGTGCAAGCAGCTTAGATCCAGCACAAAACACCTTGTAC. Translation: CASSLDPAQNTLY. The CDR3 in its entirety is CASSLDPAQNTLYF.

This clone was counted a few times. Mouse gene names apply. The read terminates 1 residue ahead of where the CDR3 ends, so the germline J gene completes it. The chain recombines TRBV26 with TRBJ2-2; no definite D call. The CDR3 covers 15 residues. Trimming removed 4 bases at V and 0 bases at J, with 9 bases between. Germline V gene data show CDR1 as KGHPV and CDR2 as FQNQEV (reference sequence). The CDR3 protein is CASSPPAANTGQLYF. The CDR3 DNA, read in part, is TGTGCCAGCAGTCCCCCGGCAGCAAACACCGGGCAGCTCTAC.

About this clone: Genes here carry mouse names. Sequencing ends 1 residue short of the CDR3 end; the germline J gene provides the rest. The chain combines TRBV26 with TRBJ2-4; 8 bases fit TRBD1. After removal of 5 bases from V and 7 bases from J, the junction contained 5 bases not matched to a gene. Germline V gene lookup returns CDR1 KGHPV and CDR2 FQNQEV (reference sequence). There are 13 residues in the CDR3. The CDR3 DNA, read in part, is TGTGCCAGCAGTGACAGGGGTGGGGACACCTTGTAC. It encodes CASSDRGGDTLY. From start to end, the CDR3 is CASSDRGGDTLYF.

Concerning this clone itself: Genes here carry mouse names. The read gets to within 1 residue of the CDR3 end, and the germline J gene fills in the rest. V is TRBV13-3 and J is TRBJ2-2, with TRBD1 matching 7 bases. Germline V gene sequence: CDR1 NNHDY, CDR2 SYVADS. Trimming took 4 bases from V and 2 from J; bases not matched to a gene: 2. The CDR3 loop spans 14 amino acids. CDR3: CASSLTGNTGQLYF. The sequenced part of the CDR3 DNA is TGTGCCAGCAGTTTGACAGGGAACACCGGGCAGCTCTAC. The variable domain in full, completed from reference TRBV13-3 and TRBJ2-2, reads EAAVTQSPRSKVAVTGGKVTLSCHQTNNHDYMYWYRQDTGHGLRLIHYSYVADSTEKGDIPDGYKASRPSQENFSLILELASLSQTAVYFCASSLTGNTGQLYFGEGSKLTVL.